These 11 T cell receptor beta chains were sequenced from one sample in a study of shared clonotypes between healthy human individuals. The assay was immunoSEQ multiplex PCR, and TCRdb's table has in-frame clones only and misses some. The sample includes about 460,000 clones, about 74% of them seen just once. The specimen was PBMCs. These TCRs come from a woman between 40 and 50 years old in good health. Some clones in this sample may be carry-over from other donors' samples.

The V call is TRBV29-1, the J call TRBJ2-7, with D hard to call. The germline gives CDR1 SQVTM, CDR2 ANQGSEA. Trimming removed 7 bases from V and 7 bases from J, with 17 bases in between. The CDR3 spans 12 residues. Written as DNA, the CDR3 is TGCAGCGCCCTACGGGCCGAAGGGGAGCAGTACTTC. Translating gives CSALRAEGEQYF.

V and J are TRBV2 and TRBJ2-5, with 9 bases aligning to TRBD2. The CDR3 is made up of 18 amino acids. Trimming at V came to 1 base and at J to 5 bases, leaving 14 bases not matched to a gene. CDR1 is SNHLY and CDR2 is FYNNEI in the germline V gene. The CDR3 DNA reads as TGTGCCAGCAGTGAAGGCCCTCGACTAGCGGCGATCAGGGAGACCCAGTACTTC. This gives the protein CASSEGPRLAAIRETQYF.

The V call is TRBV27, the J call TRBJ1-5; a possible D gene is TRBD1 (5 bases). The V gene's germline CDR1 is MNHEY and CDR2 SMNVEV (reference sequence). The CDR3 consists of 15 residues. The germline V and J ends were trimmed by 6 bases and 0 bases, with 12 bases remaining between them. The CDR3 sequence: CASSPGRYSNQPQHF. The CDR3 nucleotides are TGTGCCAGCAGCCCAGGGCGTTATAGCAATCAGCCCCAGCATTTT.

This clone has only a few counts. This chain joins TRBV7-3 and TRBJ2-3; tentative D call: TRBD2 (6 bases). Germline CDR1 and CDR2: SGHTA and FQGTGA. Trimming removed 5 bases from V and 3 bases from J, with 12 bases in between. The CDR3 totals 14 residues. CDR3 sequence reads: CASSPQAGTDTQYF. CDR3 bases: TGTGCCAGCAGCCCACAGGCGGGAACAGATACGCAGTATTTT.

The V call is TRBV7-2, the J call TRBJ2-7; 12 bases align to TRBD2. Trimming removed 4 bases from V and 4 bases from J; junction bases left unmatched: 2. CDR1 and CDR2 (germline): SGHTA, FQGNSA. The CDR3 consists of 14 residues. CDR3 amino acids: CASSYGLAGYEQYF. DNA for the CDR3: TGTGCCAGCAGCTATGGACTAGCGGGGTACGAGCAGTACTTC.

This sequence joins TRBV4-2 and TRBJ2-2, with D perhaps assigned TRBD1 or TRBD2 (5 bases each). Germline CDR1 is LGHNA and CDR2 is YNFKEQ. This CDR3 is built from 16 residues. V gave up 1 base and J gave up 0 bases, with 9 bases separating them. This CDR3 reads CASSQAGTANTGELFF. The CDR3 DNA follows: TGTGCCAGCAGCCAAGCCGGGACGGCGAACACCGGGGAGCTGTTTTTT.

The V and J genes are TRBV9 and TRBJ2-7; possible D gene TRBD2, 5 bases. Trimming pared 0 bases from V and 3 bases from J, leaving 19 bases between. This CDR3 spans 17 amino acids. CDR1 and CDR2 from the germline V gene are SGDLS and YYNGEE. CDR3 loop: CASSVVTELMGSYEQYF. The CDR3 bases are TGTGCCAGCAGCGTAGTTACAGAACTAATGGGGAGCTACGAGCAGTACTTC.

Only a few counts were recorded for this clone. V usage is TRBV30 and J usage is TRBJ2-1; D perhaps matches TRBD2 (6 bases). V lost 2 bases and J 7 bases, leaving 15 bases between the germline ends. The CDR3 has 14 residues. Germline V gene sequence: CDR1 GTSNPN, CDR2 SVGIG (reference sequence). The CDR3 DNA is TGTGCCTGGAGTAAGGGAGACGGGAGAAATGAGCAGTTCTTC. Protein product: CAWSKGDGRNEQFF.

A note on this clone: It is likely a read error: a sequence one base away is far more abundant. The chain couples TRBV7-8 to TRBJ2-7, with 8 bases aligning to TRBD1. The germline V gene encodes CDR1 SGHVS and CDR2 FQNEAQ. This CDR3 contains 14 residues. CDR3 sequence reads: CASSARQGRYERYF. The DNA for the CDR3 is TGTGCCAGCAGCGCCCGACAGGGGAGGTACGAGCGGTACTTC.

The chain uses TRBV10-1 and TRBJ2-7; 10 positions agree with TRBD1. CDR3 length equals 14 residues. With 5 bases clipped from V and 5 bases from J, the junction kept 6 bases outside the gene matches. CDR1 is WNHNN and CDR2 is SYGVQD in the germline V gene (reference sequence). CDR3 sequence reads: CASSPGQGWNEQYF. The CDR3 coding sequence is TGCGCCAGCAGTCCGGGACAGGGGTGGAACGAGCAGTACTTC.

The chain couples TRBV4-1 to TRBJ2-2; the D gene could be TRBD1 or TRBD2 (5 bases each). CDR1 and CDR2 (germline): MGHRA, YSYEKL. Trimming stripped 4 bases from V and 5 bases from J, with 14 bases between. The CDR3 is made up of 15 amino acids. The CDR3 here is CASSPGLLGTGELFF. For the CDR3, the DNA is TGCGCCAGCAGCCCGGGGCTCCTTGGTACCGGGGAGCTGTTTTTT.